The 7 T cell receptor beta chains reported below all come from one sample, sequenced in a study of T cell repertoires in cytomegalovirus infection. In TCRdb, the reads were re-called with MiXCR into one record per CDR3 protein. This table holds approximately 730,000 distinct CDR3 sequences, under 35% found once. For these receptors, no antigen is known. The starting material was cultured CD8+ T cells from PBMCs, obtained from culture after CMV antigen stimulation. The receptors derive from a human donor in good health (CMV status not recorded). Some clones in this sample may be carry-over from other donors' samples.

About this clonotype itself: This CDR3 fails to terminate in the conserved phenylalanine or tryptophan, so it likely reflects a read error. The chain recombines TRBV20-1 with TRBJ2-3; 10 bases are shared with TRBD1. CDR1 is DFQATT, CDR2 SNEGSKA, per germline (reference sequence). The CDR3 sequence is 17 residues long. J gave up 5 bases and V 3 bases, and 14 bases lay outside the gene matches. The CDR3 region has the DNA TGCAGTGCTAGCGCTCAAGGACAGGGGGTTCGAGGAGATACGCAGTATTGT. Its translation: CSASAQGQGVRGDTQYC.

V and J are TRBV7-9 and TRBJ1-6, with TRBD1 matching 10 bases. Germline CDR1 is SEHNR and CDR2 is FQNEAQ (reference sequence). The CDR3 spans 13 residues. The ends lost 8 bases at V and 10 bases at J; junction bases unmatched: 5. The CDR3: CASGTGVGSPLHF. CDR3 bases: TGTGCCAGCGGGACAGGGGTAGGGTCACCCCTCCACTTT.

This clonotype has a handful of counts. Here the CDR3 reads CASSQEVEGDEQYF. The CDR3 region has the DNA TGCGCCAGCAGCCAAGAGGTGGAAGGGGACGAGCAGTACTTC. V usage is TRBV4-1 and J usage is TRBJ2-7, with D possibly being TRBD1 (5 bases). The germline CDR1 and CDR2 sequences are MGHRA and YSYEKL. The germline V and J ends were trimmed by 0 bases and 5 bases, with 11 bases remaining between them. CDR3 length: 14 amino acids.

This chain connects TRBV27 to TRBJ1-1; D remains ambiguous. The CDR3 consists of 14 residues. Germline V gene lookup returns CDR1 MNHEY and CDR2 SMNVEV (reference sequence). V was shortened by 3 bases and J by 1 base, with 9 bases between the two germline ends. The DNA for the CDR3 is TGTGCCAGCAGTTTCTTCACGGGGAACACTGAAGCTTTCTTT. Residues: CASSFFTGNTEAFF.

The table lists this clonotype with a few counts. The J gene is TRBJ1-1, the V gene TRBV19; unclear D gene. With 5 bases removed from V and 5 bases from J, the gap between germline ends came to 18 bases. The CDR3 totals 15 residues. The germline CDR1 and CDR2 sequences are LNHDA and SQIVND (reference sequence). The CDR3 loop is CASSPSLRGITEAFF. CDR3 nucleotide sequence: TGTGCCAGTAGTCCTTCCCTTCGAGGAATAACTGAAGCTTTCTTT.

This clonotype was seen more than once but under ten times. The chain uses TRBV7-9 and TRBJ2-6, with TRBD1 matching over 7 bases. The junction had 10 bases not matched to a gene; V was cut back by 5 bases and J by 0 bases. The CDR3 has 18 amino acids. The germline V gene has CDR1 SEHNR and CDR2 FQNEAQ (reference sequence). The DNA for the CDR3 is TGTGCCAGCAGCGGCAGGGGGACAGAAAGCTCTGGGGCCAACGTCCTGACTTTC. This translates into CASSGRGTESSGANVLTF. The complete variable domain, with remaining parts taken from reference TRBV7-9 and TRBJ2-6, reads DTGVSQNPRHKITKRGQNVTFRCDPISEHNRLYWYRQTLGQGPEFLTYFQNEAQLEKSRLLSDRFSAERPKGSFSTLEIQRTEQGDSAMYLCASSGRGTESSGANVLTFGAGSRLTVL.

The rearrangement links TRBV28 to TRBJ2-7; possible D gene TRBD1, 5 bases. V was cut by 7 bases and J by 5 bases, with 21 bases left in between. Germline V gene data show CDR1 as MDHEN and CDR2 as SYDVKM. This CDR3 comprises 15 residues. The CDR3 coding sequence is TGTGCCAGCACCGCTCCCCGGCAGGGTTCCCACGAGCAGTACTTC. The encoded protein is CASTAPRQGSHEQYF.